These 22 T cell receptor beta chains came from one sample sequenced in a study of blood T cells in healthy people across ages. A second PCR, run for about 7 to 11 cycles, used a sample-barcoded 5' primer plus a J-beta primer mix. TCRdb called the 5' RACE reads again in MiXCR, with one record for every CDR3 protein. In the table there are around 710,000 distinct CDR3 sequences, roughly 45% of which are singletons. Material for sequencing was blood. These receptors all come from an older woman in good health.

This clonotype was seen at least ten times. A much larger clone lies one base from this, so it may be a read error. The CDR3 coding sequence is TGTGCCAGCAGTCGACAGGGGTCCTACAATGAGCAGTACTTC. It codes for CASSRQGSYNEQYF. The V call is TRBV6-2 or TRBV6-3, the J call TRBJ2-1; 8 positions agree with TRBD1. The end of the DNA fits TRBJ2-7 better, so the J call may be wrong. Per germline, CDR1 MNHEY and CDR2 SVGEGT. The CDR3 covers 14 residues.

This clonotype was detected once. V gene TRBV5-4 combines with J gene TRBJ2-7; TRBD1 might be the D (6 bases). Trimming pared 6 bases from V and 2 bases from J, leaving 15 bases between. The germline CDR1 and CDR2 sequences are SGHNT and YYREEE (reference sequence). The CDR3 has 14 amino acids. The CDR3 spells CASTLRDNPYEQYF. Written as DNA, the CDR3 is TGTGCCAGCACCCTGAGGGACAATCCCTACGAGCAGTACTTC.

The V gene is TRBV7-3, the J gene TRBJ2-1; D is tentatively TRBD1 or TRBD2 (5 bases each). Germline CDR1 is SGHTA and CDR2 is FQGTGA. CDR3 length: 13 residues. V was trimmed by 5 bases and J by 5 bases, leaving 10 bases between them. DNA of the CDR3: TGTGCCAGCAGCCCCATGGGGGACAATGAGCAGTTCTTC. It translates to CASSPMGDNEQFF.

The gene calls are TRBV20-1 and TRBJ2-7; D is possibly TRBD2 (6 bases). There are 11 residues in the CDR3. The germline gives CDR1 DFQATT, CDR2 SNEGSKA (reference sequence). The CDR3 is CMAGSSYEQYF. The CDR3 DNA follows: TGCATGGCCGGGAGCTCCTACGAGCAGTACTTC.

Only a few counts were recorded for this clonotype. This chain connects TRBV5-1 to TRBJ2-3; 12 bases are a match to TRBD2. CDR3 size: 18 residues. In germline, CDR1 is SGHRS, CDR2 YFSETQ. The V segment lost 2 bases and the J segment 3 bases; nucleotides outside the gene matches: 10. CDR3 nucleotides: TGCGCCAGCAGCTTTGGGCCTAGCGGGGGGGCCGGTACAGATACGCAGTATTTT. Translation gives CASSFGPSGGAGTDTQYF.

In its sample, this clonotype was seen a few times. This chain joins TRBV11-2 and TRBJ1-2; no reliable D call. Germline V gene lookup returns CDR1 SGHAT and CDR2 FQNNGV. Between the trimmed V and J ends, which lost 0 bases and 8 bases, there was a span of 10 bases. The CDR3 length is 13 residues. The CDR3: CASSLDPFSGYTF. The CDR3 region has the DNA TGTGCCAGCAGCTTAGATCCGTTCAGCGGCTACACCTTC. The entire variable domain, with the rest obtained from reference TRBV11-2 and TRBJ1-2, is as follows: EAGVAQSPRYKIIEKRQSVAFWCNPISGHATLYWYQQILGQGPKLLIQFQNNGVVDDSQLPKDRFSAERLKGVDSTLKIQPAKLEDSAVYLCASSLDPFSGYTFGSGTRLTVV.

The V and J genes are TRBV25-1 and TRBJ2-2, with D uncertain. Germline V lookup: CDR1 MGHDK, CDR2 SYGVNS. The CDR3 extends over 13 amino acids. The V end lost 1 base, the J end lost 8 bases, and 8 bases lay between the germline ends. The CDR3 DNA reads as TGTGCCAGCAGTGAATTCAAAGATGGGGAGCTGTTTTTT. It encodes CASSEFKDGELFF.

This clonotype was seen ten or more times. The chain employs TRBV7-2 and TRBJ2-1; D is perhaps TRBD1 (5 bases). This CDR3 region has 15 residues. The germline gives CDR1 SGHTA, CDR2 FQGNSA. V dropped 6 bases and J dropped 4 bases, with 16 bases sitting between them. The CDR3 DNA follows: TGTGCCAGCAGGTTCGGTAGGGGCGGATACAATGAGCAGTTCTTC. This gives the protein CASRFGRGGYNEQFF.

This clonotype was found many times. The chain couples TRBV10-3 to TRBJ2-3; 9 bases fit TRBD2. The junction had 6 bases not matched to a gene; V was cut back by 3 bases and J by 2 bases. There are 16 residues in the CDR3. Per germline, CDR1 ENHRY and CDR2 SYGVKD. The chain's CDR3 is CAISDVAGVSTDTQYF. The CDR3 DNA sequence: TGTGCCATCAGTGATGTAGCGGGAGTGTCCACAGATACGCAGTATTTT.

The chain uses TRBV29-1 and TRBJ2-5; TRBD2 matches 8 bases. The trim removed 0 bases at V and 4 bases at J, leaving 4 bases unmatched. CDR1 is SQVTM, CDR2 ANQGSEA, per germline. The CDR3 loop spans 14 amino acids. CDR3 region: CSVEDGLAGETQYF. In DNA, the CDR3 is TGCAGCGTTGAAGATGGGCTAGCGGGAGAGACCCAGTACTTC.

In its sample, this clonotype was seen a few times. V usage is TRBV27 and J usage is TRBJ1-2; a weak D match, TRBD1 (6 bases). Trimming cost V 4 bases and J 7 bases, with 16 bases left between them. The CDR3 is 14 residues long. Germline loops: CDR1 MNHEY, CDR2 SMNVEV (reference sequence). CDR3 sequence (DNA): TGTGCCAGCAGTTGGGTCAGGGGTAGTGCTGGCTACACCTTC. Its translation: CASSWVRGSAGYTF.

This clonotype was seen at least ten times. This chain joins TRBV28 and TRBJ2-7; 10 bases are a match to TRBD1. The CDR3 has 15 residues. V was pared by 8 bases and J by 2 bases, with 9 bases of the junction left unmatched. Germline V gene data show CDR1 as MDHEN and CDR2 as SYDVKM. This chain's CDR3 is CASRLRTGGTYEQYF. In DNA, the CDR3 is TGTGCCAGCCGCCTCCGGACAGGGGGAACCTACGAGCAGTACTTC.

This clonotype has only one observation. The chain combines TRBV25-1 with TRBJ2-4; 10 bases are a match to TRBD2. The end of the DNA fits TRBJ2-7 better, so the J call may be wrong. The CDR3 totals 13 residues. The germline V gene has CDR1 MGHDK and CDR2 SYGVNS. This chain's CDR3 is CATTSGEIYEQYF. The DNA for the CDR3 is TGTGCCACCACTAGCGGGGAAATCTACGAGCAGTACTTC.

The V gene is TRBV7-2, the J gene TRBJ2-4; the match to TRBD2 covers 11 bases. The assigned J gene may be wrong: the sequence end matches TRBJ2-7 better. Germline CDR1 is SGHTA and CDR2 is FQGNSA. This CDR3 is built from 16 residues. As DNA, the CDR3 is TGTGCCAGCAGCCCGTCTAGCGGGAGGACCCTTTGCGAGCAGTACTTC. Residues: CASSPSSGRTLCEQYF.

This clonotype has more than one count but fewer than ten. A junction end diverges from the germline sequence, so it may reflect a read error. The chain links TRBV5-1 to TRBJ1-2; 7 positions agree with TRBD1. There are 13 residues in the CDR3. CDR1 and CDR2 (germline): SGHRS, YFSETQ. CDR3 coding DNA: TGCGCCAGCACCTTGTTGCAGGGGGACGGCTACACCTTC. It specifies CASTLLQGDGYTF.

V usage is TRBV12-3 or TRBV12-4 and J usage is TRBJ2-4; 8 positions match TRBD1. V gave up 2 bases and J gave up 7 bases; unmatched junction bases: 10. The CDR3 loop spans 16 amino acids. CDR3 DNA: TGTGCCAGCAGTTTATGGAGGACAGGGAATGCGAACATTCAGTACTTC. It is translated as CASSLWRTGNANIQYF.

As to this clonotype: Its ends do not fully match the called genes, so a read error is possible. The V gene is TRBV3-1, the J gene TRBJ2-3; weak D call: TRBD1 (6 bases). Germline lookup yields CDR1 LGHDT and CDR2 YNNKEL (reference sequence). This CDR3 is 15 amino acids long. CDR3 nucleotides: TGTGCCAGCAGCCAAGAGGACAGCCACACAGATGCGCAGTATTTT. Protein: CASSQEDSHTDAQYF.

The chain combines TRBV29-1 with TRBJ2-1; 13 positions agree with TRBD2. The germline V gene encodes CDR1 SQVTM and CDR2 ANQGSEA. The CDR3 sequence is 18 residues long. Germline trimming cut 2 bases from V and 0 bases from J; bases unmatched to any gene: 7. The CDR3 is CSVELGLAGTSSYNEQFF. CDR3 DNA sequence: TGCAGCGTTGAACTGGGACTAGCGGGAACAAGCTCCTACAATGAGCAGTTCTTC.

There are many counts of this clonotype. The chain couples TRBV27 to TRBJ1-2, with 8 positions matching TRBD1. This CDR3 contains 12 residues. J gave up 4 bases and V 8 bases, and 3 bases lay outside the gene matches. CDR1 MNHEY and CDR2 SMNVEV come from the germline V gene (reference sequence). The CDR3 coding sequence is TGTGCCAGCCGACAGGGGAGCTATGGCTACACCTTC. Its protein product is CASRQGSYGYTF.

The CDR3 is CASRTTDQETQYF. The CDR3 bases are TGTGCCAGCAGGACGACGGACCAAGAGACCCAGTACTTC. This chain links TRBV6-2 or TRBV6-3 with TRBJ2-5; no clear D gene. This CDR3 spans 13 amino acids. Trimming took 6 bases from V and 0 from J, leaving 8 bases between them. The germline V gene has CDR1 MNHEY and CDR2 SVGEGT.

On this clonotype: A much larger clone differs by one base, so this may be a read error. The chain combines TRBV18 with TRBJ2-1; 8 bases agree with TRBD2. Germline CDR1 is KGHSH and CDR2 is LQKENI. There are 16 residues in the CDR3. CDR3 bases: TGTGCCGGCTCACCAGTTCCGGGAGGGCCTTTGAATGAGCAGTTCTTC. It yields the protein CAGSPVPGGPLNEQFF.

The V and J genes are TRBV7-3 and TRBJ2-1; 11 bases map to TRBD1. Germline assignment: CDR1 SGHTA and CDR2 FQGTGA. This CDR3 spans 15 amino acids. Trimming at V came to 7 bases and at J to 13 bases, leaving 15 bases not matched to a gene. The CDR3 here is CASNSGQGAFETQFF. CDR3 DNA sequence: TGTGCCAGCAACTCCGGACAGGGGGCTTTTGAGACCCAGTTCTTC.